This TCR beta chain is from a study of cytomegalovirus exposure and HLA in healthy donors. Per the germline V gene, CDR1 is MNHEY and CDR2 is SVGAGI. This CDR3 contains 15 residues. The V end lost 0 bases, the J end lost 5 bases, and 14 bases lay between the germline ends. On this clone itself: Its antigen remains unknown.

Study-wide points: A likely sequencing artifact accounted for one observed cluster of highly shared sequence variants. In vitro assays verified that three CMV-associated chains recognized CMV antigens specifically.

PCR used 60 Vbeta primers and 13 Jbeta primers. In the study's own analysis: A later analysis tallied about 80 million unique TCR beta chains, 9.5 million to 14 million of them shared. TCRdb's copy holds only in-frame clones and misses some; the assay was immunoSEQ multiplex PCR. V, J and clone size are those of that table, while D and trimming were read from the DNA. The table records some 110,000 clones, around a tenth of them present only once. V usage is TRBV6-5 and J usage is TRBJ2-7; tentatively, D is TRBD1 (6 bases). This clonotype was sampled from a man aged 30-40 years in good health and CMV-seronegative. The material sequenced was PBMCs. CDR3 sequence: CASSYSLRGDDEQYF. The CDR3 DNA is TGTGCCAGCAGTTACTCCCTCAGGGGAGACGACGAGCAGTACTTC.